This is a list of T cell receptor beta chains from one sample in a study of blood T cell repertoires in COVID-19. Libraries were prepared by immunoSEQ multiplex PCR; TCRdb keeps only in-frame clonotypes and omits some of them. The sample lists 350,000 to 450,000 clones, about 88% occurring once. The sample comprised PBMCs or T cells enriched from blood (not recorded which). The receptor set was obtained from a woman under 30 who had been exposed to COVID-19. CDR3s include the opening cysteine and the closing phenylalanine or tryptophan. Each record gives: V gene, D gene, clone size, J gene, CDR3 protein, CDR3 DNA. The D gene is left open where the match is weak. Size is omitted from some rows. Given values are once, few, many or a class for expanded clones.

v_gene: TRBV7-9; d_gene: TRBD2; abundance: -; j_gene: TRBJ2-1; CDR3aa: CASSSLGGASYNEQFF; CDR3nt: TGTGCCAGCAGCTCCCTCGGGGGGGCATCCTACAATGAGCAGTTCTTC
v_gene: TRBV7-9; d_gene: TRBD1; abundance: -; j_gene: TRBJ1-2; CDR3aa: CASSPQGSIYGYTF; CDR3nt: TGTGCCAGCAGCCCACAGGGGTCAATCTATGGCTACACCTTC
v_gene: TRBV7-8; d_gene: TRBD1; abundance: once; j_gene: TRBJ2-7; CDR3aa: CASSPTGSVYEQYF; CDR3nt: TGTGCCAGCAGCCCGACAGGGAGTGTTTACGAGCAGTACTTC
v_gene: TRBV10-3; d_gene: TRBD1; abundance: few; j_gene: TRBJ1-2; CDR3aa: CAISVGGGARGYTF; CDR3nt: TGTGCCATCAGTGTAGGAGGGGGCGCGAGGGGCTACACCTTC
v_gene: TRBV28; d_gene: TRBD2; abundance: -; j_gene: TRBJ2-7; CDR3aa: CASSPPGTSGSGYEQYF; CDR3nt: TGTGCCAGCAGCCCCCCCGGGACTAGCGGGAGTGGGTACGAGCAGTACTTC
v_gene: TRBV18; d_gene: TRBD1; abundance: -; j_gene: TRBJ2-7; CDR3aa: CASSRGTATDEQYF; CDR3nt: TGTGCCAGCTCACGGGGGACAGCCACGGATGAGCAGTACTTC
v_gene: TRBV6-5; d_gene: -; abundance: -; j_gene: TRBJ2-7; CDR3aa: CASSYGGLAVHEQYF; CDR3nt: TGTGCCAGCAGTTACGGAGGGCTAGCTGTCCACGAGCAGTACTTC
v_gene: TRBV13; d_gene: TRBD2; abundance: once; j_gene: TRBJ2-3; CDR3aa: CASSLLTSVGDTQYF; CDR3nt: TGTGCCAGCAGCTTATTGACTAGCGTTGGAGATACGCAGTATTTT
v_gene: TRBV15; d_gene: -; abundance: -; j_gene: TRBJ1-1; CDR3aa: CATSRDRGGQNTEAFF; CDR3nt: TGTGCCACCAGCAGAGATCGGGGGGGCCAGAACACTGAAGCTTTCTTT
v_gene: TRBV21-1; d_gene: -; abundance: -; j_gene: TRBJ2-3; CDR3aa: CAALLAKPGRTGTQYF; CDR3nt: TGTGCCGCTCTGCTGGCAAAGCCAGGGAGGACAGGTACGCAGTATTTT
v_gene: TRBV5-4; d_gene: -; abundance: -; j_gene: TRBJ2-1; CDR3aa: CASSIEQAKYNEQFF; CDR3nt: TGTGCCAGCAGTATAGAACAGGCAAAGTACAATGAGCAGTTCTTC
v_gene: TRBV10-2; d_gene: -; abundance: few; j_gene: TRBJ1-4; CDR3aa: CASRPGEGDEKLFF; CDR3nt: TGCGCCAGCAGGCCTGGAGAGGGGGATGAAAAACTGTTTTTT
v_gene: TRBV9; d_gene: -; abundance: -; j_gene: TRBJ1-1; CDR3aa: CASSVGQGTMNTEAFF; CDR3nt: TGTGCCAGCAGCGTAGGGCAGGGTACTATGAACACTGAAGCTTTCTTT
v_gene: TRBV25-1; d_gene: TRBD2; abundance: -; j_gene: TRBJ2-3; CDR3aa: CASSARGGRDTQYF; CDR3nt: TGTGCCAGCAGTGCCCGGGGGGGCCGGGATACGCAGTATTTT
v_gene: TRBV5-1; d_gene: -; abundance: -; j_gene: TRBJ2-5; CDR3aa: CASKVLAGQETQYF; CDR3nt: TGCGCCAGCAAAGTTCTGGCGGGCCAAGAGACCCAGTACTTC
v_gene: TRBV27; d_gene: -; abundance: -; j_gene: TRBJ1-1; CDR3aa: CASSLFEGILTEAFF; CDR3nt: TGTGCCAGCAGTTTATTTGAGGGAATTTTGACTGAAGCTTTCTTT
v_gene: TRBV7-9; d_gene: TRBD1; abundance: once; j_gene: TRBJ2-7; CDR3aa: CASSSPRDRVDEQYF; CDR3nt: TGTGCCAGCAGCTCCCCCAGAGACAGGGTCGACGAGCAGTACTTC
v_gene: TRBV30; d_gene: TRBD1; abundance: once; j_gene: TRBJ1-5; CDR3aa: CAWSRTGLRQPQHF; CDR3nt: TGTGCCTGGAGTCGGACAGGCCTGCGTCAGCCCCAGCATTTT
v_gene: TRBV4-3; d_gene: -; abundance: -; j_gene: TRBJ1-5; CDR3aa: CASSQDRGIPNQPQHF; CDR3nt: TGCGCCAGCAGCCAAGATCGGGGTATCCCCAATCAGCCCCAGCATTTT
v_gene: TRBV5-1; d_gene: TRBD1; abundance: -; j_gene: TRBJ2-1; CDR3aa: CASSLGRGTMDEQFF; CDR3nt: TGCGCCAGCAGCTTGGGCAGGGGGACGATGGATGAGCAGTTCTTC
v_gene: TRBV11-2; d_gene: -; abundance: -; j_gene: TRBJ1-1; CDR3aa: CASSSGGGRSEAFF; CDR3nt: TGTGCCAGCAGCTCGGGGGGCGGAAGGTCTGAAGCTTTCTTT
v_gene: TRBV12-3/TRBV12-4; d_gene: -; abundance: -; j_gene: TRBJ2-7; CDR3aa: CASSLGRKDEQYF; CDR3nt: TGTGCCAGCAGTTTAGGCAGGAAGGACGAGCAGTACTTC
v_gene: TRBV6-1; d_gene: -; abundance: few; j_gene: TRBJ1-6; CDR3aa: CASSDIPGTRNSPLHF; CDR3nt: TGTGCCAGCAGTGATATTCCCGGGACACGCAATTCACCCCTCCACTTT
v_gene: TRBV7-2; d_gene: -; abundance: -; j_gene: TRBJ2-3; CDR3aa: CASSPAGLITDTQYF; CDR3nt: TGTGCCAGCAGCCCCGCGGGACTGATCACAGATACGCAGTATTTT
v_gene: TRBV28; d_gene: -; abundance: once; j_gene: TRBJ2-7; CDR3aa: CASSSARDNYEQYF; CDR3nt: TGTGCCAGCAGCAGCGCCCGGGACAACTACGAGCAGTACTTC
v_gene: TRBV11-2; d_gene: TRBD1; abundance: -; j_gene: TRBJ2-7; CDR3aa: CASSFPGQATYEQYF; CDR3nt: TGTGCCAGCAGCTTCCCCGGACAGGCCACCTACGAGCAGTACTTC
v_gene: TRBV9; d_gene: TRBD2; abundance: -; j_gene: TRBJ2-7; CDR3aa: CASSVGLAGGNEQYF; CDR3nt: TGTGCCAGCAGCGTAGGACTAGCGGGGGGGAACGAGCAGTACTTC
v_gene: TRBV12-3/TRBV12-4; d_gene: -; abundance: few; j_gene: TRBJ1-3; CDR3aa: CASGSSGNTIYF; CDR3nt: TGTGCCAGCGGCTCGTCGGGGAACACCATATATTTT
v_gene: TRBV7-9; d_gene: -; abundance: few; j_gene: TRBJ1-2; CDR3aa: CASSRSGEGRDYGYTF; CDR3nt: TGTGCCAGCAGCCGCTCGGGCGAGGGAAGGGACTATGGCTACACCTTC
v_gene: TRBV18; d_gene: -; abundance: once; j_gene: TRBJ1-2; CDR3aa: CASSPSGTPSTF; CDR3nt: TGTGCCAGCTCACCTTCCGGGACACCGTCCACCTTC
v_gene: TRBV5-5; d_gene: -; abundance: -; j_gene: TRBJ1-3; CDR3aa: CASSLGAQSSGNTIYF; CDR3nt: TGTGCCAGCAGCTTGGGGGCACAAAGCTCTGGAAACACCATATATTTT
v_gene: TRBV19; d_gene: TRBD1; abundance: -; j_gene: TRBJ1-1; CDR3aa: CASRRTGDLNTEAFF; CDR3nt: TGTGCCAGTAGGCGGACAGGGGACTTGAACACTGAAGCTTTCTTT
v_gene: TRBV28; d_gene: TRBD1; abundance: -; j_gene: TRBJ1-6; CDR3aa: CASSLRGPYNSPLHF; CDR3nt: TGTGCCAGCAGTTTGAGGGGGCCTTATAATTCACCCCTCCACTTT
v_gene: TRBV4-1; d_gene: -; abundance: -; j_gene: TRBJ1-1; CDR3aa: CASSQRAGAPEAFF; CDR3nt: TGCGCCAGCAGCCAGCGAGCGGGGGCGCCTGAAGCTTTCTTT